The clone carrying this T cell receptor (beta chain) was observed many times. What it binds is not known. The sample is drawn from a study of molecular identifiers for immune sequencing clone quantification. Study-level findings and limits: Among some 910,000 naive cells, as was reported, spiked Jurkat TCR RNA from one cell was detectable. Over 98% of effector molecules, yet under 1% of naive-cell molecules, were held by clones above 20 RNA copies.

The CDR3 totals 16 residues. The V gene lost 2 bases and the J gene lost 1 base, with 11 bases spanning the gap. Germline loops: CDR1 SEHNR, CDR2 FQNEAQ (reference sequence). Bulk TCR library preparation followed previously described methods with listed TCR primers. TCRdb ran MiXCR on the PCR reads and lists one entry per CDR3 protein. The sample comprises under 600,000 distinct CDR3 sequences, over 20% of which are singletons, and 0.65% to 0.95% rests with the top ten. The receptor comes from a human donor in good health. Some libraries in this study had Jurkat cell RNA spiked in. Material: naive CD8+ T cells from blood, with Jurkat cell RNA spiked in. Subset described: FACS-sorted CD8+CD4-CCR7+CD45RA+ naive T cells. The V gene is TRBV7-9, the J gene TRBJ2-2; the D gene is possibly TRBD1 (5 bases). The CDR3 DNA reads as TGTGCCAGCAGCTTATTTATGCAGGGGAACACCGGGGAGCTGTTTTTT. Translated, it gives CASSLFMQGNTGELFF. The whole variable domain, remainder taken from reference TRBV7-9 and TRBJ2-2, is DTGVSQNPRHKITKRGQNVTFRCDPISEHNRLYWYRQTLGQGPEFLTYFQNEAQLEKSRLLSDRFSAERPKGSFSTLEIQRTEQGDSAMYLCASSLFMQGNTGELFFGEGSRLTVL.